The clone carrying this T cell receptor beta chain was seen many times. The sample originates from a study of T cells in Graves' hyperthyroidism and ophthalmopathy. There were TCR beta CDR3 regions amplified from RNA transcripts. The primer set for the first-round RT-PCR of the TCR CDR3 was HTBI. MiXCR, applied by TCRdb to the multiplex PCR reads, yields one record per CDR3 protein. Of 650,000 to 850,000 distinct CDR3 sequences in the sample, roughly 20% were seen once. Trimming pared 2 bases from V and 3 bases from J, leaving 23 bases between. CDR1 is SGDLS, CDR2 YYNGEE, per germline. The CDR3 totals 18 residues.

The V and J genes are TRBV9 and TRBJ2-5, with D perhaps matching TRBD1 (5 bases). The clonotype comes from a woman aged 45-65 years with Graves' hyperthyroidism that later progressed to Graves' ophthalmopathy. Sequencing used blood. CDR3 sequence (DNA): TGTGCCAGCAGCGTCCCTAGGGGTACGTCCGACTCTGAAGAGACCCAGTACTTC. Its protein product is CASSVPRGTSDSEETQYF.